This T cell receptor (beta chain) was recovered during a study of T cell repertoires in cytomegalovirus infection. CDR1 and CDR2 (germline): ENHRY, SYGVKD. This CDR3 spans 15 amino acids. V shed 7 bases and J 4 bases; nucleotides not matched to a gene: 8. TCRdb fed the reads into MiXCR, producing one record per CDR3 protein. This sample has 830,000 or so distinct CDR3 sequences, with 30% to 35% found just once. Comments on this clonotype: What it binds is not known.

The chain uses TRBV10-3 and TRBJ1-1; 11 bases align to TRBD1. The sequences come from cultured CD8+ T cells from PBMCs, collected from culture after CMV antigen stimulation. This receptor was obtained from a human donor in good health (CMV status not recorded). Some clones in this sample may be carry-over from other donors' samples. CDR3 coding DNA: TGTGCCATCACTATTTTTGGACAGGGGGCCACTGAAGCTTTCTTT. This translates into CAITIFGQGATEAFF.